The present T cell receptor beta chain was sequenced within a study of patients and donors after allogeneic stem cell transplantation. TCRdb re-called the RT-PCR reads with MiXCR, one entry per CDR3 protein. This sample has almost 90,000 distinct CDR3 sequences; about 5% occur once, and the top ten carry 2% to 3%. This CDR3 contains 12 residues. Germline-derived CDR1 and CDR2 are SQVTM and ANQGSEA. Trimming cost V 6 bases and J 7 bases; bases outside gene matches: 6. This clonotype was observed at least ten times. This clonotype was obtained from a human donor who was either an allogeneic HSCT recipient or a stem cell or donor lymphocyte infusion donor (not recorded which). It is not recorded whose cells these are; they may come from a transplant donor. Sequencing input: blood, either unsorted or a sorted T cell fraction (not recorded which). The genes are TRBV29-1 and TRBJ1-1, with TRBD1 matching 9 bases. DNA of the CDR3: TGCAGCGTAAACAGGGGGCCTAGTGAAGCTTTCTTT. It specifies CSVNRGPSEAFF.